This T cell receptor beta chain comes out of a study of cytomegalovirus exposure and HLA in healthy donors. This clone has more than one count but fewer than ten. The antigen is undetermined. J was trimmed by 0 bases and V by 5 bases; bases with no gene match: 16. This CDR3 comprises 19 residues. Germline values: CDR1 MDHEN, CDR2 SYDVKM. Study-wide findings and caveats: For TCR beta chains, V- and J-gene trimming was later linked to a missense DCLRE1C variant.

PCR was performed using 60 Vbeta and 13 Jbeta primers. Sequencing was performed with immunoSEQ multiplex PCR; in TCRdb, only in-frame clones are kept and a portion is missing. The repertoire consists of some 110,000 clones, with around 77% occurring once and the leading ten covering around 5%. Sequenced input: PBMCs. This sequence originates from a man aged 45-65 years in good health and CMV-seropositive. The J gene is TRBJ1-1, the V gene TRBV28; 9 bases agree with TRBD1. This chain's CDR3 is CASSPSHQNRGRLNTEAFF. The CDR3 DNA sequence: TGTGCCAGCAGTCCCTCACACCAAAACAGGGGGCGTTTGAACACTGAAGCTTTCTTT.